What follows are 26 T cell receptor beta chains derived from one specimen sequenced in a study of identical twins. TCRdb re-called the 5' RACE reads with MiXCR, one entry per CDR3 protein. This repertoire shows 1.5 million or so distinct CDR3 sequences, more than 30% found once; its top ten account for more than 0.25%. The sample comprised cord blood. These receptors all come from a newborn girl in good health.

The sample holds a few counts of this clonotype. The chain joins TRBV28 to TRBJ2-1; D is possibly TRBD2 (6 bases). From germline, CDR1 is MDHEN and CDR2 SYDVKM. The CDR3 has 16 amino acids. Trimming pared 6 bases from V and 2 bases from J, leaving 17 bases between. This CDR3 is CASSPAGLGAYNEQFF. DNA of the CDR3: TGTGCCAGCAGCCCTGCGGGGCTTGGCGCCTACAATGAGCAGTTCTTC. The whole variable domain, remainder taken from reference TRBV28 and TRBJ2-1, is DVKVTQSSRYLVKRTGEKVFLECVQDMDHENMFWYRQDPGLGLRLIYFSYDVKMKEKGDIPEGYSVSREKKERFSLILESASTNQTSMYLCASSPAGLGAYNEQFFGPGTRLTVL.

This clonotype was detected only a few times. V gene TRBV20-1 combines with J gene TRBJ2-7, with D possibly matching TRBD2 (5 bases). CDR1 and CDR2 from the germline V gene are DFQATT and SNEGSKA (reference sequence). This CDR3 spans 13 amino acids. V was cut by 1 base and J by 3 bases, with 10 bases left in between. The CDR3 sequence is CSARAAAHYEQYF. The CDR3 DNA reads as TGCAGTGCTAGAGCAGCGGCTCACTACGAGCAGTACTTC.

This clonotype was found a few times. V gene TRBV6-5 combines with J gene TRBJ2-6; D not resolved. Deletions cut 6 bases from V and 4 bases from J, with 13 bases between. This CDR3 contains 15 residues. Germline loops: CDR1 MNHEY, CDR2 SVGAGI. CDR3: CASSSMGTGANVLTF. CDR3 sequence (DNA): TGTGCCAGCAGCTCGATGGGAACCGGGGCCAACGTCCTGACTTTC.

This clonotype has only a few counts. J is TRBJ1-2 and V is TRBV7-2, with a possible D match to TRBD1 (6 bases). The V gene lost 1 base and the J gene lost 4 bases, with 13 bases spanning the gap. This CDR3 comprises 15 residues. The germline gives CDR1 SGHTA, CDR2 FQGNSA. Here the CDR3 DNA reads TGTGCCAGCAGCTTAGGGTCAGGGGCGGTCTATGGCTACACCTTC. Translated: CASSLGSGAVYGYTF.

The chain is built from TRBV27 and TRBJ2-5; 11 nucleotides match TRBD2. J lost 7 bases, V lost 5 bases, and 9 bases had no gene match. Germline CDR1 MNHEY, CDR2 SMNVEV (reference sequence). There are 15 residues in the CDR3. The CDR3 nucleotides read TGTGCCAGCAGTCCCGGGACTAGCGGTCGTTGGACCCAGTACTTC. This sequence encodes CASSPGTSGRWTQYF.

The chain joins TRBV25-1 to TRBJ2-1; 8 bases align to TRBD2. V shed 1 base and J 1 base; nucleotides not matched to a gene: 3. Per germline, CDR1 MGHDK and CDR2 SYGVNS. CDR3 size: 16 residues. The CDR3 here is CASSEFAGGSYNEQFF. CDR3 DNA: TGTGCCAGCAGTGAATTCGCGGGGGGATCCTACAATGAGCAGTTCTTC. Combining the CDR3 with reference TRBV25-1 and TRBJ2-1 gives the whole variable domain EADIYQTPRYLVIGTGKKITLECSQTMGHDKMYWYQQDPGMELHLIHYSYGVNSTEKGDLSSESTVSRIRTEHFPLTLESARPSHTSQYLCASSEFAGGSYNEQFFGPGTRLTVL.

This clonotype was seen a handful of times. The CDR3 loop is CASSGTVGNQPQHF. The CDR3 bases are TGTGCCAGCAGTGGGACTGTGGGCAATCAGCCCCAGCATTTT. This chain connects TRBV2 to TRBJ1-5; D is unclear. The V gene's germline CDR1 is SNHLY and CDR2 FYNNEI. This CDR3 contains 14 residues. Trimming removed 4 bases from V and 2 bases from J, with 9 bases in between.

The rearrangement uses TRBV2 and TRBJ1-5; 8 bases match TRBD1. Looked up from germline, CDR1 is SNHLY and CDR2 is FYNNEI. There are 17 residues in the CDR3. V was clipped by 4 bases and J by 3 bases; unmatched bases: 11. The CDR3 region has the DNA TGTGCCAGCAGTGTGTGGGCTAACAGGGGGGCCAATCAGCCCCAGCATTTT. This encodes CASSVWANRGANQPQHF.

V gene TRBV28 combines with J gene TRBJ1-4; D is perhaps TRBD1 (6 bases). This CDR3 region has 14 residues. V lost 3 bases and J 7 bases, leaving 12 bases between the germline ends. The germline V gene has CDR1 MDHEN and CDR2 SYDVKM. CDR3 residues: CASSFRGRGEKLFF. In DNA form, the CDR3 reads TGTGCCAGCAGTTTCAGGGGACGGGGTGAAAAACTGTTTTTT.

This clonotype was observed a handful of times. The chain links TRBV4-1 to TRBJ1-2; possible D gene TRBD1, 5 bases. With 1 base removed from V and 0 bases from J, the gap between germline ends came to 12 bases. The CDR3 has 16 residues. CDR1 MGHRA and CDR2 YSYEKL come from the germline V gene. The CDR3 sequence is CASSQAFAGPNYGYTF. CDR3 nucleotides: TGCGCCAGCAGCCAAGCCTTCGCGGGACCTAACTATGGCTACACCTTC.

Worth noting for this clonotype: The junction departs from the called germline gene at one end, perhaps through a read error. This chain uses TRBV6-5 with TRBJ2-1; either TRBD1 or TRBD2 may fit D (5 bases each). Germline CDR1 MNHEY, CDR2 SVGAGI. The CDR3 extends over 15 amino acids. The DNA of the CDR3 is TGTGCCAGCAGTTACGAATCCGGGGCCCACAATGAGCGGTTCTTC. Protein product: CASSYESGAHNERFF.

Concerning this clonotype: The junction does not match germline at one end; this may be a read error. This rearrangement joins TRBV28 to TRBJ2-3, with 9 nucleotides matching TRBD2. This CDR3 has 13 residues. Germline V gives CDR1 MDHEN, CDR2 SYDVKM. CDR3 DNA: TGTACCAGCAACATAGCGGGAGCAGATACGCAGTATTTT. Translated, it gives CTSNIAGADTQYF.

The V gene is TRBV2, the J gene TRBJ1-5; TRBD1 might be the D (5 bases). The CDR3 length is 13 residues. Trimming took 6 bases from V and 5 from J, leaving 11 bases between them. CDR1 and CDR2 (germline): SNHLY, FYNNEI. CDR3 amino acids: CASRPDNYQPQHF. CDR3 in DNA: TGTGCCAGCAGACCGGACAACTATCAGCCCCAGCATTTT.

The rearrangement links TRBV7-9 to TRBJ2-3; TRBD2 matches 9 bases. CDR1 and CDR2 from the germline V gene are SEHNR and FQNEAQ (reference sequence). Germline trimming cut 3 bases from V and 5 bases from J; bases unmatched to any gene: 6. The length of the CDR3 is 15 residues. CDR3: CASSFGGRAVDTQYF. In nucleotides, the CDR3 is TGTGCCAGCAGCTTTGGCGGGAGGGCCGTAGATACGCAGTATTTT.

The chain is built from TRBV5-4 and TRBJ1-3; D may be TRBD1 (6 bases). This CDR3 is built from 17 residues. The V end lost 0 bases, the J end lost 4 bases, and 17 bases lay between the germline ends. Germline V gene data show CDR1 as SGHNT and CDR2 as YYREEE (reference sequence). The CDR3 loop reads CASSLEPGHRAGNTIYF. DNA of the CDR3: TGTGCCAGCAGCTTGGAACCGGGACACAGAGCAGGAAACACCATATATTTT.

The gene calls are TRBV9 and TRBJ1-2; weak D call: TRBD1 (5 bases). The ends were cut back, 0 bases at V and 1 base at J, with 10 bases in the middle. Germline assignment: CDR1 SGDLS and CDR2 YYNGEE. The CDR3 extends over 15 amino acids. The CDR3 region is CASSVGSGNNYGYTF. The CDR3 DNA follows: TGTGCCAGCAGCGTAGGATCAGGGAATAACTATGGCTACACCTTC.

The genes are TRBV20-1 and TRBJ2-5; D unresolved. The better agreement between TRBJ2-7 and the DNA end casts doubt on the J call. The CDR3 runs to 11 residues. Per germline, CDR1 DFQATT and CDR2 SNEGSKA (reference sequence). CDR3 coding DNA: TGCAGTGCTAGTCGAATGGACGAGCAGTACTTC. This gives the protein CSASRMDEQYF.

The chain's CDR3 is CASSLVRAATDTQYF. CDR3 nucleotides: TGTGCCAGCAGCTTAGTTAGGGCCGCCACAGATACGCAGTATTTT. The chain employs TRBV7-9 and TRBJ2-3; D call uncertain. The CDR3 runs 15 residues. V was clipped by 1 base and J by 2 bases, with 10 bases between them. CDR1 and CDR2 from the germline V gene are SEHNR and FQNEAQ (reference sequence). The variable domain in full, with the rest retrieved from reference TRBV7-9 and TRBJ2-3, is DTGVSQNPRHKITKRGQNVTFRCDPISEHNRLYWYRQTLGQGPEFLTYFQNEAQLEKSRLLSDRFSAERPKGSFSTLEIQRTEQGDSAMYLCASSLVRAATDTQYFGPGTRLTVL.

The CDR3 here is CASSPRAGGPHNEQFF. CDR3 coding DNA: TGTGCCAGCTCACCAAGAGCGGGGGGTCCGCACAATGAGCAGTTCTTC. The gene calls are TRBV18 and TRBJ2-1, with TRBD2 matching over 9 bases. The germline V gene has CDR1 KGHSH and CDR2 LQKENI. The V and J ends lost 2 bases and 5 bases, in that order; junction bases with no gene match: 7. This CDR3 is 16 amino acids long.

The table lists this clonotype with a few counts. V gene TRBV2 combines with J gene TRBJ2-4, with unresolved D. The ends were cut back, 6 bases at V and 9 bases at J, with 15 bases in the middle. CDR3 length equals 13 residues. Germline CDR1 SNHLY, CDR2 FYNNEI. CDR3 in DNA: TGTGCCAGCAGGGTCGTGGCAGGTCGCATTCAGTACTTC. Translating it yields CASRVVAGRIQYF.

In this sample, this clonotype turned up a few times. The chain combines TRBV5-1 with TRBJ2-7; 8 positions agree with TRBD2. V gave up 2 bases and J gave up 4 bases; unmatched junction bases: 11. This CDR3 has 16 residues. The germline CDR1 and CDR2 sequences are SGHRS and YFSETQ. CDR3 sequence (DNA): TGCGCCAGCAGCTTTGAGATAGCGGGATATACTTACGAGCAGTACTTC. This codes for CASSFEIAGYTYEQYF.

The genes are TRBV20-1 and TRBJ2-1, with TRBD2 identical over 7 bases. The CDR3 has 13 amino acids. The V gene end was trimmed by 2 bases and the J gene end by 12 bases; junction bases not matched to a gene: 10. Germline lookup yields CDR1 DFQATT and CDR2 SNEGSKA (reference sequence). The CDR3, as DNA: TGCAGTGCTAGACGGGGGGTCTCAAGGGTGCAGTTCTTC. Protein sequence: CSARRGVSRVQFF.

The genes are TRBV27 and TRBJ1-5; 7 bases align to TRBD1. The CDR3 length is 14 residues. V was clipped by 4 bases and J by 7 bases; unmatched bases: 7. The germline V gene has CDR1 MNHEY and CDR2 SMNVEV (reference sequence). The chain's CDR3 is CASSYQGVGQPQHF. The CDR3 DNA reads as TGTGCCAGCAGTTACCAGGGGGTAGGGCAGCCCCAGCATTTT.

This chain connects TRBV20-1 to TRBJ2-1, with TRBD2 identical over 11 bases. Germline CDR1 reads DFQATT; CDR2 reads SNEGSKA (reference sequence). The CDR3 consists of 15 residues. V lost 0 bases to trimming and J lost 10 bases; unmatched junction nucleotides: 8. The CDR3 nucleotides are TGCAGTGCTAGAGATAGGTATTCTAGCGGGAGGGAGCAGTTCTTC. Encoded protein: CSARDRYSSGREQFF.

This clonotype was recorded a few times. The chain couples TRBV10-3 to TRBJ1-2, with 8 positions matching TRBD1. CDR1 is ENHRY and CDR2 is SYGVKD in the germline V gene. The CDR3 length is 14 residues. Losses at the gene ends were 0 bases for V and 8 bases for J; bases not matched to a gene: 5. The CDR3 DNA follows: TGTGCCATCAGTGAGTCCCCCGGACAGGGCGGCTACACCTTC. This translates into CAISESPGQGGYTF.

This clonotype was counted a few times. The chain has TRBV10-3 and TRBJ2-3; D may be TRBD2 (6 bases). The germline gives CDR1 ENHRY, CDR2 SYGVKD. The CDR3 is made up of 15 amino acids. The V gene lost 5 bases and the J gene lost 0 bases, with 12 bases spanning the gap. The CDR3 is CAISRLGGSTDTQYF. The CDR3 nucleotides are TGTGCCATCAGTCGGCTCGGGGGAAGCACAGATACGCAGTATTTT.